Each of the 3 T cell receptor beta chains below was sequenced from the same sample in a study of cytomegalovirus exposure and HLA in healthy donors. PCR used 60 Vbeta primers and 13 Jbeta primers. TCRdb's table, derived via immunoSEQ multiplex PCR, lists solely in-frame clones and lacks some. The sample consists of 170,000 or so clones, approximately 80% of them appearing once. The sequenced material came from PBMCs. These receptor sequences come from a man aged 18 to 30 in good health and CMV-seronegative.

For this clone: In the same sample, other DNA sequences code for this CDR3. CDR3 DNA: TGTGCCAGCAGTTTAACAGGGGGCGGCTACACCTTC. This sequence encodes CASSLTGGGYTF. The chain uses TRBV28 and TRBJ1-2; 9 bases fit TRBD1. The germline CDR1 and CDR2 sequences are MDHEN and SYDVKM. This CDR3 is built from 12 residues. The V and J ends lost 2 bases and 8 bases, in that order; junction bases with no gene match: 0.

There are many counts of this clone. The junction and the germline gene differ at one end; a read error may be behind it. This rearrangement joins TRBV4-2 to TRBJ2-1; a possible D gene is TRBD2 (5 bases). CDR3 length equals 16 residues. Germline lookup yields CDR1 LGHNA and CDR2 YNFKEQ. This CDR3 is CASSQEAGLPYNERFF. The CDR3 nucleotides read TGTGCCAGCAGCCAAGAGGCAGGACTCCCCTACAATGAGCGGTTCTTC.

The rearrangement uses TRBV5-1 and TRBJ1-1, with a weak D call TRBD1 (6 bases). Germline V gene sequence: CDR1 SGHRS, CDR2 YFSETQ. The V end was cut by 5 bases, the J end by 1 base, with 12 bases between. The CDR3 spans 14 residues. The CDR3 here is CASRLQGGNTEAFF. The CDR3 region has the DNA TGCGCCAGCAGGCTACAGGGTGGGAACACTGAAGCTTTCTTT. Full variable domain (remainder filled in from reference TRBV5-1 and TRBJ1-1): KAGVTQTPRYLIKTRGQQVTLSCSPISGHRSVSWYQQTPGQGLQFLFEYFSETQRNKGNFPGRFSGRQFSNSRSEMNVSTLELGDSALYLCASRLQGGNTEAFFGQGTRLTVV.